These 27 T cell receptor beta chains were sequenced from one sample in a study of OX40 agonist ivuxolimab in advanced cancers. This table comes from immunoSEQ multiplex PCR, and its TCRdb copy is limited to in-frame clones, with some not included. The table shows about 80,000 clones, with 80% to 90% occurring only once. The source material was CD4+ or CD8+ T cells sorted from blood, sampled in a trial of the OX40 agonist ivuxolimab. These receptors came from an adult with an advanced solid tumor such as melanoma, head and neck, liver or kidney cancer.

V gene TRBV7-2 combines with J gene TRBJ1-1, with 7 bases fitting TRBD1. V lost 5 bases, J lost 0 bases, and 6 bases stayed unmatched. The CDR3 spans 15 residues. CDR1 is SGHTA and CDR2 is FQGNSA in the germline V gene. DNA of the CDR3: TGTGCCAGCAGCGCGGGACAGTTTATGAACACTGAAGCTTTCTTT. This encodes CASSAGQFMNTEAFF.

This clone was observed a single time. The chain combines TRBV6-1 with TRBJ2-5; 7 positions match TRBD1. With V trimmed by 7 bases and J by 7 bases, 15 bases remained unmatched. The germline V gene encodes CDR1 MNHNS and CDR2 SASEGT. The CDR3 spans 15 residues. Written as DNA, the CDR3 is TGTGCCAGCACCTTCGGGGACAGACGGAAGGCGACCCAGTACTTC. Translated, it gives CASTFGDRRKATQYF.

CDR3 nucleotides: TGTGCCAGCAGCCCAGCAAGGGTAACTAATGAAAAACTGTTTTTT. Translated: CASSPARVTNEKLFF. This sequence joins TRBV13 and TRBJ1-4, with D uncertain. The germline V gene encodes CDR1 PRHDT and CDR2 FYEKMQ (reference sequence). The length of the CDR3 is 15 residues. V was pared by 5 bases and J by 1 base, with 11 bases between.

This clone has a single count. The rearrangement links TRBV30 to TRBJ1-4, with D possibly TRBD1 on 5 matching bases. Germline lookup yields CDR1 GTSNPN and CDR2 SVGIG (reference sequence). Trimming removed 2 bases from V and 8 bases from J, with 21 bases in between. The CDR3 consists of 16 residues. The CDR3 region is CAWSIPRGGGEEKLFF. The CDR3 DNA is TGTGCCTGGAGTATCCCCCGTGGTGGAGGGGAAGAAAAACTGTTTTTT.

On this clone itself: This sample also contains other DNA sequences that code for the same CDR3. This rearrangement joins TRBV5-6 to TRBJ1-2; no reliable D call. The ends were cut back, 0 bases at V and 8 bases at J, with 8 bases in the middle. The CDR3 has 12 amino acids. Germline CDR1 reads SGHDT; CDR2 reads YYEEEE. The CDR3 nucleotides are TGTGCCAGCAGCTTGGTTACAGTCGGCTACACCTTC. It codes for CASSLVTVGYTF.

This chain joins TRBV4-1 and TRBJ1-6; possible D gene TRBD1, 6 bases. CDR1 MGHRA and CDR2 YSYEKL come from the germline V gene. This CDR3 comprises 17 residues. V was shortened by 6 bases and J by 7 bases, with 22 bases between the two germline ends. The CDR3 protein is CASSLTEQGAGNSPLHF. Here the CDR3 DNA reads TGCGCCAGCAGTCTTACCGAACAGGGAGCCGGGAATTCACCCCTCCACTTT.

The gene calls are TRBV29-1 and TRBJ2-2, with D unclear. The CDR3 has 13 amino acids. CDR1 SQVTM and CDR2 ANQGSEA come from the germline V gene. Trimming took off 6 bases at V and 5 bases at J, with 13 bases between the two ends. DNA of the CDR3: TGCAGCGTGGGCCAGAGTCCTACCGGGGAGCTGTTTTTT. Translated, it gives CSVGQSPTGELFF.

The rearrangement joins TRBV18 to TRBJ1-6; tentative D call: TRBD1 (6 bases). The CDR3 spans 15 residues. Trimming cost V 3 bases and J 7 bases, with 13 bases left between them. Germline loops: CDR1 KGHSH, CDR2 LQKENI. CDR3 residues: CASSPTGANNSPLHF. The CDR3 nucleotides read TGTGCCAGCTCACCGACGGGGGCGAACAATTCACCCCTCCACTTT.

J is TRBJ2-1 and V is TRBV6-5, with D possibly matching TRBD1 (6 bases). V was shortened by 7 bases and J by 5 bases, with 18 bases between the two germline ends. CDR1 and CDR2 from the germline V gene are MNHEY and SVGAGI. CDR3 length: 15 amino acids. The CDR3 region is CASTPSRTDNNEQFF. CDR3 nucleotide sequence: TGTGCCAGCACACCTAGTAGGACAGATAACAATGAGCAGTTCTTC.

The chain combines TRBV19 with TRBJ2-1; D remains ambiguous. This CDR3 region has 13 residues. The ends were cut back, 1 base at V and 10 bases at J, with 11 bases in the middle. Germline CDR1 is LNHDA and CDR2 is SQIVND (reference sequence). The CDR3 sequence: CASSIVPRPEQFF. CDR3 sequence (DNA): TGTGCCAGTAGTATAGTCCCGCGGCCCGAGCAGTTCTTC.

This chain links TRBV11-2 with TRBJ1-2; D is uncertain. Germline-derived CDR1 and CDR2 are SGHAT and FQNNGV. The V and J ends lost 1 base and 0 bases respectively, with 6 bases between them. The CDR3 spans 14 residues. This chain's CDR3 is CASSLGLANYGYTF. DNA for the CDR3: TGTGCCAGCAGCTTAGGCCTTGCTAACTATGGCTACACCTTC. Looking up the rest from reference TRBV11-2 and TRBJ1-2 gives the full variable domain: EAGVAQSPRYKIIEKRQSVAFWCNPISGHATLYWYQQILGQGPKLLIQFQNNGVVDDSQLPKDRFSAERLKGVDSTLKIQPAKLEDSAVYLCASSLGLANYGYTFGSGTRLTVV.

This clone was found once. This rearrangement joins TRBV7-2 to TRBJ2-1; 12 positions agree with TRBD2. Germline CDR1 reads SGHTA; CDR2 reads FQGNSA. The CDR3 covers 16 residues. V trimming: 3 bases; J trimming: 4 bases; junction bases outside the gene matches: 4. CDR3 nucleotides: TGTGCCAGCAGCTTGACTAGCGGGAGAACTTACAATGAGCAGTTCTTC. Translation gives CASSLTSGRTYNEQFF.

This rearrangement joins TRBV6-6 to TRBJ2-7; maybe TRBD1 (6 bases). CDR1 MNHNY and CDR2 SVGAGI come from the germline V gene (reference sequence). The CDR3 consists of 14 residues. Trimming took off 0 bases at V and 2 bases at J, with 8 bases between the two ends. The CDR3 loop is CASSYSRQAYEQYF. CDR3 nucleotides: TGTGCCAGCAGTTACTCCAGACAGGCCTACGAGCAGTACTTC.

The chain couples TRBV6-5 to TRBJ1-1, with 12 bases aligning to TRBD1. V shed 2 bases, J shed 6 bases, and the junction held 4 bases outside the gene matches. The length of the CDR3 is 15 residues. Germline CDR1 MNHEY, CDR2 SVGAGI. The CDR3, as DNA: TGTGCCAGCAGTTACGAAGGGACAGGGGGCTCTGAAGCTTTCTTT. Amino acids: CASSYEGTGGSEAFF.

J is TRBJ1-1 and V is TRBV28, with D perhaps matching TRBD1 (6 bases). The germline V and J ends were trimmed by 3 bases and 0 bases, with 11 bases remaining between them. Germline-derived CDR1 and CDR2 are MDHEN and SYDVKM. This CDR3 contains 15 residues. This CDR3 is CASSLVRGLNTEAFF. The CDR3 DNA is TGTGCCAGCAGTTTGGTCAGGGGACTGAACACTGAAGCTTTCTTT.

The J gene is TRBJ1-3, the V gene TRBV4-2; D perhaps matches TRBD1 (5 bases). The CDR3 contains 17 residues. V lost 1 base and J lost 0, with 13 bases in between. The germline CDR1 and CDR2 sequences are LGHNA and YNFKEQ. CDR3 loop: CASSQGRGALSGNTIYF. For the CDR3, the DNA is TGTGCCAGCAGCCAAGGACGCGGGGCCCTCTCTGGAAACACCATATATTTT.

The rearrangement joins TRBV9 to TRBJ1-2; D call uncertain. The CDR3 length is 14 residues. The germline gives CDR1 SGDLS, CDR2 YYNGEE. V was shortened by 0 bases and J by 5 bases, with 11 bases between the two germline ends. The CDR3 spells CASSVEPQEYGYTF. Written as DNA, the CDR3 is TGTGCCAGCAGCGTAGAGCCGCAAGAATATGGCTACACCTTC.

The J gene is TRBJ1-1, the V gene TRBV15; D remains unclear. The CDR3 has 13 residues. Germline V gene lookup returns CDR1 LNHNV and CDR2 YYDKDF (reference sequence). V was trimmed by 8 bases and J by 0 bases, leaving 10 bases between them. As DNA, the CDR3 is TGTGCCACCCGAGAAGGATTGAACACTGAAGCTTTCTTT. Encoded protein: CATREGLNTEAFF.

This chain joins TRBV7-2 and TRBJ1-2; 7 bases fit TRBD1. The CDR3 covers 14 residues. The germline V gene encodes CDR1 SGHTA and CDR2 FQGNSA. Trimming cost V 1 base and J 8 bases; bases outside gene matches: 7. The CDR3 DNA reads as TGTGCCAGCAGCTTAGTGACCGGGACAGAAGGCTACACCTTC. Translated: CASSLVTGTEGYTF. The full variable domain, its missing parts supplied by reference TRBV7-2 and TRBJ1-2, is GAGVSQSPSNKVTEKGKDVELRCDPISGHTALYWYRQSLGQGLEFLIYFQGNSAPDKSGLPSDRFSAERTGGSVSTLTIQRTQQEDSAVYLCASSLVTGTEGYTFGSGTRLTVV.

The chain couples TRBV14 to TRBJ2-5; the D gene is possibly TRBD2 (5 bases). The CDR3 extends over 15 amino acids. The V end was cut by 1 base, the J end by 5 bases, with 14 bases between. Germline CDR1 reads SGHDN; CDR2 reads FVKESK. For the CDR3, the DNA is TGTGCCAGCAGCCAAGGGGGAGAAGGTGGCGAGACCCAGTACTTC. It is translated as CASSQGGEGGETQYF.

This rearrangement joins TRBV5-1 to TRBJ2-3; D ambiguous. CDR3 size: 14 residues. The V end lost 1 base, the J end lost 5 bases, and 11 bases lay between the germline ends. Germline values: CDR1 SGHRS, CDR2 YFSETQ. In DNA form, the CDR3 reads TGCGCCAGCAGCTTGCGGCCGCGCGGAGATACGCAGTATTTT. It encodes CASSLRPRGDTQYF.

V gene TRBV6-1 combines with J gene TRBJ1-4; 7 bases align to TRBD1. The germline CDR1 and CDR2 sequences are MNHNS and SASEGT. Trimming at V came to 3 bases and at J to 7 bases, leaving 5 bases not matched to a gene. The CDR3 is made up of 14 amino acids. The chain's CDR3 is CASSDWDSGEKLFF. In nucleotides, the CDR3 is TGTGCCAGCAGTGATTGGGACAGCGGTGAAAAACTGTTTTTT.

This chain joins TRBV7-9 and TRBJ2-1; D unresolved. The CDR3 sequence is 14 residues long. Trimming removed 8 bases from V and 0 bases from J, with 11 bases in between. CDR1 and CDR2 (germline): SEHNR, FQNEAQ (reference sequence). CDR3 residues: CASAGPTSYNEQFF. DNA of the CDR3: TGTGCCAGCGCTGGACCGACCTCCTACAATGAGCAGTTCTTC.

This chain joins TRBV18 and TRBJ1-1; 9 positions agree with TRBD1. This CDR3 is 14 amino acids long. CDR1 is KGHSH and CDR2 is LQKENI in the germline V gene. J was trimmed by 5 bases and V by 3 bases; bases with no gene match: 4. The CDR3 sequence: CASSPDRGGTEAFF. CDR3 in DNA: TGTGCCAGCTCACCGGACAGGGGTGGAACTGAAGCTTTCTTT.

This clone was counted many times. Other DNA sequences in the same sample also yield this CDR3. This chain joins TRBV6-1 and TRBJ1-5; no clear D gene. The CDR3 length is 15 residues. Germline values: CDR1 MNHNS, CDR2 SASEGT. V shed 3 bases and J shed 2 bases, with 11 bases lying between them. The chain's CDR3 is CASSEDPSGNQPQHF. For the CDR3, the DNA is TGTGCCAGCAGTGAGGATCCAAGCGGCAATCAGCCCCAGCATTTT.

This clone came up once. The chain uses TRBV2 and TRBJ2-1; the D gene is possibly TRBD1 (5 bases). The CDR3 covers 13 residues. Germline lookup yields CDR1 SNHLY and CDR2 FYNNEI. The V gene lost 7 bases and the J gene lost 8 bases, with 15 bases spanning the gap. CDR3 amino acids: CASMRTQRDEQFF. CDR3 nucleotides: TGTGCCAGCATGAGGACACAAAGGGATGAGCAGTTCTTC.

The chain is built from TRBV6-5 and TRBJ1-5; 8 bases align to TRBD1. Trimming at V came to 2 bases and at J to 3 bases, leaving 3 bases not matched to a gene. The CDR3 consists of 15 residues. From germline, CDR1 is MNHEY and CDR2 SVGAGI. The CDR3 loop reads CASSYTGGNNQPQHF. The CDR3 bases are TGTGCCAGCAGTTACACAGGGGGTAACAATCAGCCCCAGCATTTT.